In its sample, the clone carrying this T cell receptor beta chain was seen a few times. This record belongs to a study of response to subunit inactivated influenza vaccine. TCRdb ran MiXCR on the RT-PCR reads and lists one entry per CDR3 protein. The table lists roughly 700,000 distinct CDR3 sequences, approximately 15% of them singletons. The sample here was PBMCs from blood, taken roughly 15 days before vaccination. The receptor comes from a man over 45 who received an inactivated influenza vaccine.

For the CDR3, the DNA is TGCGCCAGCAGCTTAAAGGACAGGGAACCCTACGAGCAGTACTTC. This codes for CASSLKDREPYEQYF. This chain connects TRBV5-1 to TRBJ2-7, with 8 bases matching TRBD1. The CDR3 is 15 residues long. Germline CDR1 reads SGHRS; CDR2 reads YFSETQ. V was pared by 2 bases and J by 2 bases, with 6 bases of the junction left unmatched.